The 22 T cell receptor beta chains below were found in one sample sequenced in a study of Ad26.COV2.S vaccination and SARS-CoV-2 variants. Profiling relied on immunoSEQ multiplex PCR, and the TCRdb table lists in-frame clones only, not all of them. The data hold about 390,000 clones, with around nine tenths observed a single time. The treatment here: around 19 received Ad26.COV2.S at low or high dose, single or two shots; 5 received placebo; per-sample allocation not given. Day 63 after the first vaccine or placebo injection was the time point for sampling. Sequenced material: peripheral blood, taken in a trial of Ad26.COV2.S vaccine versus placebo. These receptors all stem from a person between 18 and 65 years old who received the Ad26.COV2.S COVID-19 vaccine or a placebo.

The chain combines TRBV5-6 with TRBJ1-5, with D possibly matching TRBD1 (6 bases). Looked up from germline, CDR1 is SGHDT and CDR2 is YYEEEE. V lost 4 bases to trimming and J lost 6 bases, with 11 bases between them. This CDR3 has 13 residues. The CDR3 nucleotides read TGTGCCAGCAGCATAGACAGGTCTCAGCCCCAGCATTTT. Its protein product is CASSIDRSQPQHF.

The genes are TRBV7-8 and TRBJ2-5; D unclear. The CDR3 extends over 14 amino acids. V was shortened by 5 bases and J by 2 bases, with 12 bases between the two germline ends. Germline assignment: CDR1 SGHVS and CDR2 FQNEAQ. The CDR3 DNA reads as TGTGCCAGCAGCCTGACCCTCACGCAAGAGACCCAGTACTTC. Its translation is CASSLTLTQETQYF.

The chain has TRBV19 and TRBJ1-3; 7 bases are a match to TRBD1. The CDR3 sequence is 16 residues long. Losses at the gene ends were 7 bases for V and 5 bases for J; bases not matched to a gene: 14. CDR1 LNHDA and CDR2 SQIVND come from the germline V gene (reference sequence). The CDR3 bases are TGTGCCAGTACCAGACTCGACAGGGAGGGCCGAAACACCATATATTTT. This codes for CASTRLDREGRNTIYF.

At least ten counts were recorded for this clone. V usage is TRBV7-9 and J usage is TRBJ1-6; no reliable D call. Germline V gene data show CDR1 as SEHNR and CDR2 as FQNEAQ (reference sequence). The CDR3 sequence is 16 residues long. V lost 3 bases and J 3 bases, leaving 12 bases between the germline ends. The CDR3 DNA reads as TGTGCCAGCAGCTTTATTCTGTACAACTATAATTCACCCCTCCACTTT. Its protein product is CASSFILYNYNSPLHF.

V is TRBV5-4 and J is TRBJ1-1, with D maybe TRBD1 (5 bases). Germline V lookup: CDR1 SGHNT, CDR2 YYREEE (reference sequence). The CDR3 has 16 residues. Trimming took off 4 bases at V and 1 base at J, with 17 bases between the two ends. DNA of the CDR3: TGTGCCAGCAGCCCCGGTGGGACGGAACGGAACACTGAAGCTTTCTTT. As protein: CASSPGGTERNTEAFF.

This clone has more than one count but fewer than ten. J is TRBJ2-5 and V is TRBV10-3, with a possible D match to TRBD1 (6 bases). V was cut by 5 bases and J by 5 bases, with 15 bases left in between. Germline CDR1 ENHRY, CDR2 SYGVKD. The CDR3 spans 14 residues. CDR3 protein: CAISPTGIGETQYF. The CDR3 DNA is TGTGCCATCAGTCCTACAGGGATAGGCGAGACCCAGTACTTC.

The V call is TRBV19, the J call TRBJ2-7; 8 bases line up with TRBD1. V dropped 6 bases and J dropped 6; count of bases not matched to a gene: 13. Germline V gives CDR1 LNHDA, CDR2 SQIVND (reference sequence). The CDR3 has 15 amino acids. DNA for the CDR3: TGTGCCAGTAGCATATCCGCAGGGGGCTCTTTCGAGCAGTACTTC. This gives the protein CASSISAGGSFEQYF.

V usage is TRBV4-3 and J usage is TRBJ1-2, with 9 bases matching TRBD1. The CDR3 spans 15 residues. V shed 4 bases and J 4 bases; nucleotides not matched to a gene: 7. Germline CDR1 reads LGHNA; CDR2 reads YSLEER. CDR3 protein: CASSPGQGDPYGYTF. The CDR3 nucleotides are TGCGCCAGCAGCCCGGGACAGGGAGATCCCTATGGCTACACCTTC.

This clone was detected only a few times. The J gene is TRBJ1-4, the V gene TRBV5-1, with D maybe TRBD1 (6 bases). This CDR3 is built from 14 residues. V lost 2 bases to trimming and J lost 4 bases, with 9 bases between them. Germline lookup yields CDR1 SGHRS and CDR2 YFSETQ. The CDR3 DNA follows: TGCGCCAGCAGCTTACAGGGCAATAATGAAAAACTGTTTTTT. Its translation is CASSLQGNNEKLFF.

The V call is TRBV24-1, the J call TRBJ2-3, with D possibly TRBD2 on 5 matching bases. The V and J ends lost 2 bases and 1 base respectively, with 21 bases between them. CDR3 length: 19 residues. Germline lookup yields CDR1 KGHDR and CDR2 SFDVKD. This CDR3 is CATSDSPPTERAGTDTQYF. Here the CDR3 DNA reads TGTGCCACCAGTGATTCCCCCCCCACCGAGAGGGCAGGCACAGATACGCAGTATTTT.

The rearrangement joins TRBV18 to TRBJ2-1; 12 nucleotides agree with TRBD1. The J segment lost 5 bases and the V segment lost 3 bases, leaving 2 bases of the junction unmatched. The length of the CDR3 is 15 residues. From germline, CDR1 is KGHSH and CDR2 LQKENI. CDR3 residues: CASSPGQGANNEQFF. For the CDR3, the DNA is TGTGCCAGCTCACCGGGACAGGGGGCGAACAATGAGCAGTTCTTC.

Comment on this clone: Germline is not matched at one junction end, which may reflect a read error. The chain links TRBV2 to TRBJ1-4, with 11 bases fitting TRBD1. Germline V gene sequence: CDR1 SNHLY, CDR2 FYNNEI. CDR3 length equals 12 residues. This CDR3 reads CASIRTDRGLVF. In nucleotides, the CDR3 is TGTGCCAGCATTCGAACGGACAGGGGGCTTGTTTTT.

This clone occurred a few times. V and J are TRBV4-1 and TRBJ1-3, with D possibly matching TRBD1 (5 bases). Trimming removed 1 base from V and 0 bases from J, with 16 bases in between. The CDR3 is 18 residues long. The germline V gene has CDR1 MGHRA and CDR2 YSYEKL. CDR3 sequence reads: CASSQVVGATSSGNTIYF. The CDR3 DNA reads TGCGCCAGCAGCCAAGTTGTCGGGGCTACGAGCTCTGGAAACACCATATATTTT.

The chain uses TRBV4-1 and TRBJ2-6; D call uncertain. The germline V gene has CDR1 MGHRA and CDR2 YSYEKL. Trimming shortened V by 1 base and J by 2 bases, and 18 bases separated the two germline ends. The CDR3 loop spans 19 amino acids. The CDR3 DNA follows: TGCGCCAGCAGCCAAGTGCTCCTCTTTAGCCGGGCTGGGGCCAACGTCCTGACTTTC. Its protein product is CASSQVLLFSRAGANVLTF.

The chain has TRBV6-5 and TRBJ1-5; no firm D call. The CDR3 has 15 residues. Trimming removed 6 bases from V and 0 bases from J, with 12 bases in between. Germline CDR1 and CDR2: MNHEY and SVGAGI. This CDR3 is CASSTDPYSNQPQHF. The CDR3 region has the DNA TGTGCCAGCAGCACCGACCCCTATAGCAATCAGCCCCAGCATTTT.

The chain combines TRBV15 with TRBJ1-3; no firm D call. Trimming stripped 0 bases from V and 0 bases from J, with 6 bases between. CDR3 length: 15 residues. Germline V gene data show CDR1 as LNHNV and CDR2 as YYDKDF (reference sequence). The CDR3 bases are TGTGCCACCAGCAGAGATACAGCCTCTGGAAACACCATATATTTT. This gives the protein CATSRDTASGNTIYF.

The CDR3: CASSLVLGLQYF. CDR3 bases: TGTGCCAGCAGCTTAGTATTGGGGCTGCAGTACTTC. V is TRBV7-9 and J is TRBJ2-7, with D perhaps matching TRBD1 (5 bases). Germline CDR1 SEHNR, CDR2 FQNEAQ (reference sequence). Trimming took 1 base from V and 9 from J, leaving 10 bases between them. There are 12 residues in the CDR3.

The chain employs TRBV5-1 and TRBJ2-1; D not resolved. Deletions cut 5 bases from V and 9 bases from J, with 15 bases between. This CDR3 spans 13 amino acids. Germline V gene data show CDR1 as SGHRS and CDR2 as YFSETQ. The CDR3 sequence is CASSGPPNGEQFF. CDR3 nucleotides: TGCGCCAGCAGTGGGCCCCCTAATGGTGAGCAGTTCTTC.

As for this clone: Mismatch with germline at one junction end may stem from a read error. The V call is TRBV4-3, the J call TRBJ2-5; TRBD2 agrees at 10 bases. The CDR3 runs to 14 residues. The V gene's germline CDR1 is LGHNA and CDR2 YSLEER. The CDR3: CASSQVPTSGVRDF. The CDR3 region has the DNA TGCGCCAGCAGCCAAGTTCCAACTAGCGGGGTCCGGGACTTC.

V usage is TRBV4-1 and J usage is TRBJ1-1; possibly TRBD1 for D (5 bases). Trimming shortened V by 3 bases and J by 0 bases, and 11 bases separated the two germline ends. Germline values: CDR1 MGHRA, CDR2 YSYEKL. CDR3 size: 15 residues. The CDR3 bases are TGCGCCAGCAGCCATGGGGCAGCCATGAACACTGAAGCTTTCTTT. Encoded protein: CASSHGAAMNTEAFF.

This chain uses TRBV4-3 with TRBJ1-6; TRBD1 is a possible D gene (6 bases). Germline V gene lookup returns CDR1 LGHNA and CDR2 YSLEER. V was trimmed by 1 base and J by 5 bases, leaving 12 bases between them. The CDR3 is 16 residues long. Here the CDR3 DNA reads TGCGCCAGCAGCCAAGCGGGGGGCACCAATAATTCACCCCTCCACTTT. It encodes CASSQAGGTNNSPLHF.

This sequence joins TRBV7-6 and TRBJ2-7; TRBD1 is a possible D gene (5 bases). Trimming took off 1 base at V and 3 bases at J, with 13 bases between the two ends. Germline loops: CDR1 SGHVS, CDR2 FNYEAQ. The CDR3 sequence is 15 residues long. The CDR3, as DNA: TGTGCCAGCAGCTTAGAAAGGGGCCTAGGCTACGAGCAGTACTTC. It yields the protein CASSLERGLGYEQYF. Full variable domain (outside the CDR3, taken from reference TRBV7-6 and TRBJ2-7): GAGVSQSPRYKVTKRGQDVALRCDPISGHVSLYWYRQALGQGPEFLTYFNYEAQQDKSGLPNDRFSAERPEGSISTLTIQRTEQRDSAMYRCASSLERGLGYEQYFGPGTRLTVT.